These T cell receptor beta chains were read from a single sample in a study of T cells in Graves' hyperthyroidism and ophthalmopathy. TCRdb used MiXCR to reprocess the multiplex PCR reads, holding one entry per CDR3 protein. The data contain about 420,000 distinct CDR3 sequences, roughly an eighth of them singletons. The sequencing sample was made of blood. Every receptor here comes from a woman aged 18-29 years with Graves' hyperthyroidism. Both conserved end residues are part of each CDR3.

V: TRBV7-9
J: TRBJ1-4
CDR3: CASSLDAPFVGRNEKLFF

V: TRBV5-1
J: TRBJ2-7
CDR3: CASSFVPAYEQYF

V: TRBV12-3/TRBV12-4
J: TRBJ2-7
CDR3: CASSDRDSYEQYF

V: TRBV20-1
J: TRBJ1-6
CDR3: CSATGGKFSYNSPLHF

V: TRBV20-1
J: TRBJ2-7
CDR3: CSASPSREGTLSYEQYF

V: TRBV7-9
J: TRBJ1-2
CDR3: CASSTGRMIYGYTF

V: TRBV2
J: TRBJ2-7
CDR3: CASGDRAAYEQYF

V: TRBV11-2
J: TRBJ2-7
CDR3: CASSSGRDPYEQYF

V: TRBV20-1
J: TRBJ1-2
CDR3: CSAKVTGYGYTF

V: TRBV6-2/TRBV6-3
J: TRBJ1-5
CDR3: CASSVARLGNQPQHF

V: TRBV30
J: TRBJ2-2
CDR3: CAWSRRGTGELFF

V: TRBV7-2
J: TRBJ2-3
CDR3: CASSPITSAYTDTQYF

V: TRBV19
J: TRBJ2-1
CDR3: CASRLSGSPYNEQFF

V: TRBV28
J: TRBJ2-7
CDR3: CASSFGSGGTGYDEQYF

V: TRBV20-1
J: TRBJ1-1
CDR3: CSARSQGMYTEAFF

V: TRBV6-5
J: TRBJ2-2
CDR3: CASSSRGLAGGRPGELFF

V: TRBV5-1
J: TRBJ2-1
CDR3: CASSWNFGIGTSGPNAYNEQFF

V: TRBV7-2
J: TRBJ1-5
CDR3: CASSLDLAARKRSQHF

V: TRBV30
J: TRBJ2-3
CDR3: CAWRQGEHTDTQYF

V: TRBV5-1
J: TRBJ2-7
CDR3: CASSLAVDSYEQYF

V: TRBV20-1
J: TRBJ1-1
CDR3: CSARDLQGGAYEAFF

V: TRBV2
J: TRBJ1-1
CDR3: CASTYEKLQGNEAFF

V: TRBV12-3/TRBV12-4
J: TRBJ2-5
CDR3: CASSFGPHQETQYF

V: TRBV5-1
J: TRBJ1-2
CDR3: CASSPFRTDNYGYTF

V: TRBV29-1
J: TRBJ2-1
CDR3: CSVEDRDNEQFF

V: TRBV28
J: TRBJ1-5
CDR3: CASRRQVSQPQHF

V: TRBV5-4
J: TRBJ1-3
CDR3: CASSWTGTAGNTIYF